The subject of this entry is one T cell receptor beta chain. The table came from immunoSEQ multiplex PCR; TCRdb's copy has only in-frame clones and leaves some out. The data contain roughly 36,000 clones, about nine tenths of them singletons. The sample is drawn from a study of T cell changes during pregnancy in multiple sclerosis. The CDR3 runs 14 residues. Germline V CDR1 and CDR2: LNHDA, SQIVND (reference sequence). Trimming cost V 3 bases and J 8 bases, with 16 bases left between them. V usage is TRBV19 and J usage is TRBJ1-1; D is perhaps TRBD1 (5 bases). The source material was CD8+ T cells from peripheral blood mononuclear cells, sampled in the second trimester of pregnancy. This sequence originates from a female donor with multiple sclerosis, enrolled in a pregnancy study. For the CDR3, the DNA is TGTGCCAGTAGTATGGGGAGGGCGGGGGTAGAAGCTTTCTTT. This gives the protein CASSMGRAGVEAFF.